Listed here is a single T cell receptor beta chain. Its antigen has not been determined. The record has no base qualities; no much larger clone is one base away. The CDR3 regions of human TCRbeta chains were analyzed by immunosequencing. Turning to the authors' computational methods: TCRs in the repertoires were matched against a reference library of SARS-CoV-2-specific TCRs that had been generated with the MIRA antigen-specificity platform. Breadth was defined as the fraction of unique TCRs that were SARS-CoV-2-associated. Depth was defined as the fraction of total T cells that were SARS-CoV-2-associated. Each spike-specific TCR was assigned to its reactive spike region and to a CD4 or CD8 class using the MIRA data. Log10-transformed breadth and depth values were compared by one-way ANOVA with Sidak's multiple comparisons tests. TCRdb took this table from immuneACCESS and kept in-frame rearrangements with V and J called. Such tables lack part of the clones; where checked against another copy, unresolved V genes explain under half of the gap, and the rest is unexplained. V, J and clone size are those of that table, while D and trimming were read from the DNA. This sample lists roughly 13,000 clones; less than 85% were detected once. Together, the top ten hold about 40% of the sample.

This specimen belongs to a study of T cell responses to AZD1222 COVID-19 vaccine (dated by TCRdb to the early 2020s). Study-wide context: TCR sequencing was performed for roughly 250 trial participants, of whom 207 were given two doses of AZD1222 and around 25 were given two doses of MenACWY control vaccine. Trial participants were enrolled by age into subgroups of 18-55, 56-69 and 70-plus years, and approximately 150, 30 and 60 TCR-sequenced participants, respectively, were included in these subgroups.

The time point label, as the study defines it: about 28 days (+/-7) after the second vaccine dose. AZD1222 recipients whose second dose came at about 4 weeks and those whose second dose came at about 12 weeks were combined into one group, since spike-specific TCR depth and breadth did not differ between the two schedules. Vaccinee samples came from UK trials COV001 and COV002, including a single-blind randomized controlled phase 2/3 trial of AZD1222 (ChAdOx1 nCoV-19) in healthy adults. For TCRbeta chain sequencing, PBMC samples from trial participants were taken at day 0 and at day 28 after the second dose. The cysteine opens and the phenylalanine closes a CDR3 of 20 amino acids. The sequence is cut down to CDR3 DNA, 60 bases in frame from base 1. CDR1 LGHDT and CDR2 YNNKEL were looked up in the germline V gene (reference sequence). From V the trimming removes 4 bases and from J it removes 5 bases, while the gene matches leave 19 bases of the junction unaccounted for.

Beyond this particular receptor, the publication reports: The whole spike protein was spanned by vaccine-associated CD4 TCRs, and dominant responses were seen in regions 160-218 and 743-854. Because no day 14 peak-response samples were available, the repertoires could be characterized only after the peak T cell response. The 56-69-year group was small, and its depth increase did not reach significance, likely because of low power. Reportedly, close to half of the unique spike-specific TCRs recognized epitopes lying outside the regions that are mutated in the B.1.351 and B.1.1.7 variants. After two AZD1222 doses, spike-specific TCR breadth and depth were significantly higher than at day 0 and than in MenACWY recipients. Conclusions about previously exposed vaccinees are limited, since just five or six AZD1222 recipients were seropositive for SARS-CoV-2 at baseline. Participants were mostly white British and included more females than males, and it was suggested by the authors that clonal diversity may have been underestimated.

The sequenced sample was peripheral blood, obtained 28 days after the second AZD1222 dose. This receptor chain uses TRBV3-1 (or the pseudogene TRBV3-2) and TRBJ2-3; 12 of the junction bases match TRBD2. The clonotype comes from an adult who received the AZD1222 COVID-19 vaccine. The DNA reads as follows: TGTGCCAGCAGCCTACGGACTAGCGGGGAAAAATTCGCCAGTGTAGATACGCAGTATTTT. Protein translation: CASSLRTSGEKFASVDTQYF.